The next 7 T cell receptor beta chains were all read from a single sample in a study of cytomegalovirus exposure and HLA in healthy donors. Amplification used 60 Vbeta primers and 13 Jbeta primers. Libraries were prepared by immunoSEQ multiplex PCR; TCRdb keeps only in-frame clonotypes and omits some of them. This table has 210,000 or so clones, 70% to 80% appearing once. The sequenced material came from PBMCs. These receptors were collected from a woman aged 55-75 years in good health and CMV-seropositive.

The chain employs TRBV7-6 and TRBJ2-1, with 8 bases lining up with TRBD1. J gave up 3 bases and V 1 base, and 5 bases lay outside the gene matches. The CDR3 is 16 residues long. The germline V gene encodes CDR1 SGHVS and CDR2 FNYEAQ. The chain's CDR3 is CASSLGQGSYYNEQFF. CDR3 sequence (DNA): TGTGCCAGCAGCTTAGGACAGGGGTCGTACTACAATGAGCAGTTCTTC.

The chain has TRBV7-2 and TRBJ2-7; 8 nucleotides agree with TRBD2. This CDR3 has 15 residues. CDR1 is SGHTA and CDR2 is FQGNSA in the germline V gene. Trimming cost V 1 base and J 4 bases; bases outside gene matches: 6. CDR3 nucleotides: TGTGCCAGCAGCTTAGTGGTAGCGGGACGGTACGAGCAGTACTTC. It is translated as CASSLVVAGRYEQYF.

The CDR3 nucleotides read TGTGCCAGCAGCCAAGGCTACAGGGTTCAAGAGACCCAGTACTTC. It is translated as CASSQGYRVQETQYF. The V call is TRBV14, the J call TRBJ2-5; D is perhaps TRBD1 (6 bases). CDR1 and CDR2 from the germline V gene are SGHDN and FVKESK. This CDR3 has 15 residues. V was pared by 1 base and J by 2 bases, with 11 bases between.

The rearrangement uses TRBV28 and TRBJ1-5; TRBD1 might be the D (5 bases). Germline-derived CDR1 and CDR2 are MDHEN and SYDVKM. The CDR3 consists of 16 residues. Trimming stripped 0 bases from V and 9 bases from J, with 18 bases between. The CDR3: CASSLWGGSLHWPQHF. The DNA for the CDR3 is TGTGCCAGCAGTTTATGGGGGGGTTCTCTACACTGGCCCCAGCATTTT.

This rearrangement joins TRBV6-1 to TRBJ2-7, with TRBD1 as a possible D gene (5 bases). The CDR3 is 14 residues long. V dropped 7 bases and J dropped 0 bases, with 13 bases sitting between them. The germline V gene encodes CDR1 MNHNS and CDR2 SASEGT. The CDR3 DNA reads as TGTGCCAGCACTCCAAACAGGTTCTCCTACGAGCAGTACTTC. Translated: CASTPNRFSYEQYF.

The rearrangement uses TRBV6-1 and TRBJ1-3; D gene unclear. Germline CDR1 and CDR2: MNHNS and SASEGT. Trimming cost V 1 base and J 0 bases, with 7 bases left between them. The CDR3 is 15 residues long. CDR3 sequence reads: CASSEGQFSGNTIYF. The CDR3 DNA reads TGTGCCAGCAGTGAAGGGCAGTTCTCTGGAAACACCATATATTTT.

The V and J genes are TRBV6-5 and TRBJ2-1; 8 bases match TRBD2. Germline-derived CDR1 and CDR2 are MNHEY and SVGAGI. CDR3 size: 14 residues. V trimming: 8 bases; J trimming: 8 bases; junction bases outside the gene matches: 11. The CDR3 protein is CASGRRGAFDEQFF. The CDR3 bases are TGTGCCAGCGGGAGGCGGGGGGCCTTCGATGAGCAGTTCTTC.